The 16 T cell receptor beta chains given below trace back to one sample, sequenced in a study of CD8+ T cells in alopecia areata. The sequencing template was cDNA reverse transcribed from extracted RNA. Clones were sequenced by immunoSEQ multiplex PCR, and TCRdb holds only the in-frame ones, with some missing. The sample consists of about 190,000 clones, over 50% of them appearing once. The sequenced sample was CD4+ T cells sorted from blood, obtained at week 0. The receptors come from a human donor with alopecia areata.

The gene calls are TRBV27 and TRBJ2-5, with 8 bases fitting TRBD1. Germline CDR1 is MNHEY and CDR2 is SMNVEV (reference sequence). The CDR3 has 16 amino acids. Losses at the gene ends were 6 bases for V and 4 bases for J; bases not matched to a gene: 13. This CDR3 reads CASRLSDTGGGETQYF. The CDR3 bases are TGTGCCAGCAGACTGTCCGATACAGGGGGAGGAGAGACCCAGTACTTC.

The chain combines TRBV25-1 with TRBJ1-2; tentative D call: TRBD1 (6 bases). V was pared by 7 bases and J by 0 bases, with 15 bases between. This CDR3 spans 15 amino acids. Germline CDR1 is MGHDK and CDR2 is SYGVNS. This chain's CDR3 is CASNGTKKANYGYTF. CDR3 nucleotide sequence: TGTGCCAGCAACGGGACAAAAAAAGCTAACTATGGCTACACCTTC.

The CDR3 spells CAWSVEPVSQPQHF. The CDR3 nucleotides read TGTGCCTGGAGTGTCGAACCGGTAAGCCAGCCCCAGCATTTT. The chain recombines TRBV30 with TRBJ1-5, with no clear D. The ends were cut back, 0 bases at V and 7 bases at J, with 13 bases in the middle. CDR1 GTSNPN and CDR2 SVGIG come from the germline V gene (reference sequence). This CDR3 spans 14 amino acids.

V usage is TRBV4-2 and J usage is TRBJ1-1; tentatively, D is TRBD1 (5 bases). There are 14 residues in the CDR3. Germline CDR1 and CDR2: LGHNA and YNFKEQ. V dropped 2 bases and J dropped 1 base, with 8 bases sitting between them. Here the CDR3 reads CASSQRGGNTEAFF. In DNA form, the CDR3 reads TGTGCCAGCAGCCAACGGGGGGGGAACACTGAAGCTTTCTTT.

The CDR3 sequence is CASSQEGQSRQETQYF. CDR3 nucleotide sequence: TGTGCCAGCAGCCAAGAGGGACAGTCGAGACAAGAGACCCAGTACTTC. The chain combines TRBV4-2 with TRBJ2-5; 7 bases are shared with TRBD1. There are 16 residues in the CDR3. CDR1 is LGHNA, CDR2 YNFKEQ, per germline. J gave up 2 bases and V 0 bases, and 6 bases lay outside the gene matches.

Only a few counts were recorded for this clone. The chain links TRBV5-1 to TRBJ1-1, with a possible D match to TRBD1 (5 bases). Trimming took off 3 bases at V and 2 bases at J, with 11 bases between the two ends. Germline V lookup: CDR1 SGHRS, CDR2 YFSETQ. CDR3 size: 14 residues. The CDR3 protein is CASSWGGDNTEAFF. As DNA, the CDR3 is TGCGCCAGCAGCTGGGGGGGTGACAACACTGAAGCTTTCTTT. The variable domain in full, with the rest retrieved from reference TRBV5-1 and TRBJ1-1, is KAGVTQTPRYLIKTRGQQVTLSCSPISGHRSVSWYQQTPGQGLQFLFEYFSETQRNKGNFPGRFSGRQFSNSRSEMNVSTLELGDSALYLCASSWGGDNTEAFFGQGTRLTVV.

This chain connects TRBV29-1 to TRBJ1-2; D gene uncertain. Germline V gene lookup returns CDR1 SQVTM and CDR2 ANQGSEA. With 4 bases removed from V and 6 bases from J, the gap between germline ends came to 12 bases. The CDR3 spans 12 residues. The CDR3 spells CSVGGWEDGYTF. CDR3 coding DNA: TGCAGCGTTGGAGGGTGGGAGGATGGCTACACCTTC.

In this sample, this clone turned up once. This chain links TRBV29-1 with TRBJ1-1; 11 bases are shared with TRBD1. V lost 7 bases, J lost 11 bases, and 12 bases stayed unmatched. CDR3 length: 13 residues. Germline lookup yields CDR1 SQVTM and CDR2 ANQGSEA. Here the CDR3 DNA reads TGCAGCGCGACCGGACAGGGGGCTTTGGCCGCTTTCTTT. Translated, it gives CSATGQGALAAFF.

In this sample, this clone turned up a few times. The sample holds other DNA sequences that translate to the same CDR3. CDR3 in DNA: TGCAGTGCTAGCGGGGGATACGAGCAGTACTTC. Translating it yields CSASGGYEQYF. The rearrangement uses TRBV20-1 and TRBJ2-7, with D possibly TRBD2 on 6 matching bases. The CDR3 covers 11 residues. Germline-derived CDR1 and CDR2 are DFQATT and SNEGSKA (reference sequence). Trimming shortened V by 3 bases and J by 4 bases, and 7 bases separated the two germline ends.

This chain joins TRBV5-4 and TRBJ2-5; a weak D match, TRBD1 (5 bases). V gave up 3 bases and J gave up 4 bases, with 13 bases separating them. The V gene's germline CDR1 is SGHNT and CDR2 YYREEE (reference sequence). The CDR3 consists of 14 residues. CDR3 in DNA: TGTGCCAGCAGCTCGACAGCACACCCAGAGACCCAGTACTTC. Its translation: CASSSTAHPETQYF.

The DNA of the CDR3 is TGTGCCAGCTCACCAGGGACTGACTATGGCTACACCTTC. This sequence encodes CASSPGTDYGYTF. The chain recombines TRBV18 with TRBJ1-2; possible D gene TRBD1, 5 bases. The CDR3 totals 13 residues. Trimming removed 2 bases from V and 3 bases from J, with 7 bases in between. The V gene's germline CDR1 is KGHSH and CDR2 LQKENI.

This chain connects TRBV10-2 to TRBJ2-5; D gene ambiguous. The CDR3 contains 11 residues. From germline, CDR1 is WSHSY and CDR2 SAAADI. CDR3 in amino acids: CGQLPPETQYF. CDR3 DNA: TGCGGCCAGCTGCCCCCGGAGACCCAGTACTTC.

This clone has at least ten counts. The chain combines TRBV4-2 with TRBJ2-5, with D perhaps TRBD1 or TRBD2 (7 bases each). The germline V gene has CDR1 LGHNA and CDR2 YNFKEQ. This CDR3 is 17 amino acids long. Trimming left V 4 bases short and J 4 bases short, with 22 bases between. The CDR3 spells CASSPRVREGAVETQYF. DNA of the CDR3: TGTGCCAGCAGCCCACGAGTGAGGGAGGGGGCGGTAGAGACCCAGTACTTC.

This chain uses TRBV29-1 with TRBJ1-1; a possible D gene is TRBD1 (5 bases). Germline assignment: CDR1 SQVTM and CDR2 ANQGSEA. The CDR3 is 13 amino acids. Between the trimmed V and J ends, which lost 6 bases and 3 bases, there was a span of 14 bases. CDR3 nucleotides: TGCAGCGTCGGCAGGGTCTTGGACACTGAAGCTTTCTTT. It is translated as CSVGRVLDTEAFF.

This rearrangement joins TRBV29-1 to TRBJ2-7, with unresolved D. The CDR3 extends over 12 amino acids. CDR1 is SQVTM, CDR2 ANQGSEA, per germline. Trimming took 4 bases from V and 4 from J, leaving 11 bases between them. The CDR3 DNA sequence: TGCAGCGTTGGATTCGTCCGATACGAGCAGTACTTC. Amino acid sequence: CSVGFVRYEQYF.

The chain recombines TRBV29-1 with TRBJ1-2; D not certain. The CDR3 is 14 amino acids. Germline values: CDR1 SQVTM, CDR2 ANQGSEA. V was shortened by 4 bases and J by 8 bases, with 20 bases between the two germline ends. The CDR3 nucleotides are TGCAGCGTTGTCGAGCAATTGGCTAATTCGGGCTACACCTTC. It yields the protein CSVVEQLANSGYTF. Combining the CDR3 with reference TRBV29-1 and TRBJ1-2 gives the whole variable domain SAVISQKPSRDICQRGTSLTIQCQVDSQVTMMFWYRQQPGQSLTLIATANQGSEATYESGFVIDKFPISRPNLTFSTLTVSNMSPEDSSIYLCSVVEQLANSGYTFGSGTRLTVV.